This T cell receptor beta chain was sequenced during a study of blood T cell repertoires in COVID-19. V was cut by 3 bases and J by 2 bases, with 14 bases left in between. Germline V CDR1 and CDR2: MNHEY, SMNVEV (reference sequence). CDR3 length: 15 residues. In the original analysis: Scientists estimated how many nucleated cells there were by amplifying reference gene primers. Produced via immunoSEQ multiplex PCR; TCRdb's table is partial and in-frame only. V and J calls and clone size are those listed in that table; D and trimming were worked out from the DNA. The sample carries around 320,000 clones, roughly 85% recorded once.

The gene calls are TRBV27 and TRBJ2-7; D might be TRBD1 (5 bases). The receptor was derived from a human donor in a cohort sampled during active COVID-19. The sequencing input was peripheral blood. CDR3 sequence (DNA): TGTGCCAGCAGTTTCCAGGGATGGGGTACCTACGAGCAGTACTTC. Translation: CASSFQGWGTYEQYF.